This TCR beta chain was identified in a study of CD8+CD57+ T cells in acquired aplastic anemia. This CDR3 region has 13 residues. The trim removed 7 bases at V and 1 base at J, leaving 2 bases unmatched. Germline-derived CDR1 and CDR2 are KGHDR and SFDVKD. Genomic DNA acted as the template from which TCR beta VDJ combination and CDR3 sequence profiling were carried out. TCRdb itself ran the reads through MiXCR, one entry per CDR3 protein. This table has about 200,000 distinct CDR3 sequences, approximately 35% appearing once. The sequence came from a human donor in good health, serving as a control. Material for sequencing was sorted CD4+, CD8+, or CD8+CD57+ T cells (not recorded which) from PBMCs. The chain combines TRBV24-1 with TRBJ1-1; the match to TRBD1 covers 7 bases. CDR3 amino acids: CATSRGKNTEAFF. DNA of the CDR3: TGTGCCACCAGCAGGGGGAAGAACACTGAAGCTTTCTTT.